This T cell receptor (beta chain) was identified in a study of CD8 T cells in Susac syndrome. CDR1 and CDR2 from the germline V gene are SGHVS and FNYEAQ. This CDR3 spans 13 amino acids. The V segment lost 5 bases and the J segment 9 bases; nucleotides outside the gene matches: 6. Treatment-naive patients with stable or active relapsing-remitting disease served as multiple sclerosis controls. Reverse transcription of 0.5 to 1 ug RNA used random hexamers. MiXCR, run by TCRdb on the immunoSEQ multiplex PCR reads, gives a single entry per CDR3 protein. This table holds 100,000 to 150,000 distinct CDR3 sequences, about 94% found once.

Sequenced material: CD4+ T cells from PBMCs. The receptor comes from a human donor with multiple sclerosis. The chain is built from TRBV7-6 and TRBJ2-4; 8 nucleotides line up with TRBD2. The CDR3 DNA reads TGTGCCAGCAGCGGCGGACGGGGGGGCATTCAGTACTTC. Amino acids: CASSGGRGGIQYF.